These T cell receptor beta chains were read from a single sample in a study of cytotoxic CD8 clonotypes in ibrutinib-treated CLL. Measured with immunoSEQ multiplex PCR; TCRdb has only the in-frame clones, and not every one. This table has hundreds of thousands of clones, 60% to 75% appearing once. This specimen consisted of PBMCs, obtained after 24 months of ibrutinib treatment. These receptors originate from a human donor with chronic lymphocytic leukemia. CDR3s leave out the opening cysteine and the closing phenylalanine or tryptophan.

v_gene: TRBV6-6
CDR3aa: ASSYVGANVLT

v_gene: TRBV9
CDR3aa: ASSVAEESSYEQY

v_gene: TRBV18
CDR3aa: ASSPTQGQGWSTNEKLF

v_gene: TRBV12-5
CDR3aa: ASGLGQNYGYT

v_gene: TRBV7-9
CDR3aa: ASSGWTGGYNSPLH

v_gene: TRBV29-1
CDR3aa: TGVREETQY

v_gene: TRBV7-3
CDR3aa: ASSSYPGTEYEQY

v_gene: TRBV10-1
CDR3aa: ASSEGRRGSTDTQY

v_gene: TRBV6-5
CDR3aa: ASSYQGASSYEQY

v_gene: TRBV28
CDR3aa: ASRQPGQYEQY

v_gene: TRBV29-1
CDR3aa: SVGQEIYNEQF

v_gene: TRBV27
CDR3aa: ASSTKDGYYEQY

v_gene: TRBV5-4
CDR3aa: ASSLQGVSEQY

v_gene: TRBV28
CDR3aa: ASREATGELF

v_gene: TRBV14
CDR3aa: ASSQGGDYH

v_gene: TRBV30
CDR3aa: ASLGGTDTQY

v_gene: TRBV10-3
CDR3aa: AISESPYEQY

v_gene: TRBV27
CDR3aa: ASRPERNTEAF

v_gene: TRBV27
CDR3aa: ASSTETRQGLWAQY

v_gene: TRBV6-6
CDR3aa: ASSRGQGGTEKLF

v_gene: TRBV30
CDR3aa: AWSTPIEQY

v_gene: TRBV29-1
CDR3aa: SCFRATDTQY

v_gene: TRBV7-2
CDR3aa: ASSSQSQGAANEQF

v_gene: TRBV11-2
CDR3aa: ASSFDRTNEKLF

v_gene: TRBV27
CDR3aa: ASSRRGIGRVDEQY

v_gene: TRBV30
CDR3aa: AWSKARGTASYEQY

v_gene: TRBV4-1
CDR3aa: ASSHSGGSGTEAF

v_gene: TRBV30
CDR3aa: AWSVAVAPLYEQY

v_gene: TRBV19
CDR3aa: ASSNGPGSGTQY

v_gene: TRBV5-1
CDR3aa: ASTMTSGSVTGELF

v_gene: TRBV7-9
CDR3aa: ASILSLKLHKQETQY

v_gene: TRBV25-1
CDR3aa: ASSEHRGGEAF

v_gene: TRBV27
CDR3aa: ASSPGLGKYEQY

v_gene: TRBV9
CDR3aa: ASSVATGQAYEQY

v_gene: TRBV28
CDR3aa: ASTLYGPNEQF

v_gene: TRBV2
CDR3aa: ASDRGDYGYT

v_gene: TRBV6-5
CDR3aa: ASSYLRQITEAF

v_gene: TRBV7-3
CDR3aa: ASSGGISFSGANVLT

v_gene: TRBV30
CDR3aa: AWSVTRTSGRAFRELF

v_gene: TRBV9
CDR3aa: ASSGFTKIGYT

v_gene: TRBV5-1
CDR3aa: ASSYTYSYEQY

v_gene: TRBV28
CDR3aa: ASSTGLGLSEQY

v_gene: TRBV21-1
CDR3aa: ASSKGLWNEQF

v_gene: TRBV2
CDR3aa: ASSRQGRADEQY

v_gene: TRBV2
CDR3aa: ASTDPTDRWNTGELF

v_gene: TRBV27
CDR3aa: ASSRFGTDTQY

v_gene: TRBV28
CDR3aa: ASRLWTSKTDTQY

v_gene: TRBV14
CDR3aa: ASSQDWVGTGTLPQH

v_gene: TRBV5-1
CDR3aa: ASSLIGASETQY

v_gene: TRBV28
CDR3aa: ASSWDGLTEAF